Below are 32 T cell receptor beta chains sequenced from a single sample in a study of shared clonotypes between healthy human individuals. Profiled with immunoSEQ multiplex PCR; TCRdb holds only in-frame clones, not every one. The sample includes some 1.1 million clones, about 80% seen only once; the top ten take 0.85% to 1%. The sequenced sample was memory CD4+ T cells from PBMCs. Described subset: CD45RA-negative fraction. Source of these receptors: a man between 18 and 35 years old in good health. Some clones in this sample may be carry-over from other donors' samples.

This clone was seen just once. This sequence joins TRBV5-1 and TRBJ2-5, with 10 positions matching TRBD2. Germline assignment: CDR1 SGHRS and CDR2 YFSETQ. Germline trimming cut 4 bases from V and 4 bases from J; bases unmatched to any gene: 10. The CDR3 is 16 amino acids. Here the CDR3 reads CASSPAGTSASETQYF. DNA of the CDR3: TGCGCCAGCAGCCCAGCCGGGACTAGCGCATCAGAGACCCAGTACTTC.

This rearrangement joins TRBV28 to TRBJ2-1, with a possible D match to TRBD1 (6 bases). The CDR3 sequence is 15 residues long. CDR1 and CDR2 from the germline V gene are MDHEN and SYDVKM. V lost 2 bases, J lost 13 bases, and 21 bases lay in between. The CDR3 coding sequence is TGTGCCAGCAGTTTACGGAGTGGACAGATCCGACCCCAGTTCTTC. It is translated as CASSLRSGQIRPQFF. Full variable domain (missing parts from reference TRBV28 and TRBJ2-1): DVKVTQSSRYLVKRTGEKVFLECVQDMDHENMFWYRQDPGLGLRLIYFSYDVKMKEKGDIPEGYSVSREKKERFSLILESASTNQTSMYLCASSLRSGQIRPQFFGPGTRLTVL.

On this clone itself: Other DNA sequences in the same sample also yield this CDR3. The chain has TRBV28 and TRBJ2-7; no clear D gene. The germline V and J ends were trimmed by 1 base and 3 bases, with 4 bases remaining between them. The CDR3 loop spans 12 amino acids. Looked up from germline, CDR1 is MDHEN and CDR2 is SYDVKM. CDR3 DNA sequence: TGTGCCAGCAGTTTATTGGGCTACGAGCAGTACTTC. Translation: CASSLLGYEQYF.

As for this clone: This may come from a read error, since a much larger clone is one base off. The CDR3 sequence: CASRAFNEQFF. The CDR3 coding sequence is TGTGCCAGCAGGGCCTTCAATGAGCAGTTCTTC. The chain couples TRBV28 to TRBJ2-1; D is undetermined. This CDR3 is built from 11 residues. CDR1 and CDR2 (germline): MDHEN, SYDVKM. The V end was cut by 6 bases, the J end by 6 bases, with 6 bases between.

The J gene is TRBJ2-5, the V gene TRBV29-1, with D possibly being TRBD2 (5 bases). Germline CDR1 SQVTM, CDR2 ANQGSEA. V was pared by 5 bases and J by 5 bases, with 27 bases between. The CDR3 covers 17 residues. The DNA for the CDR3 is TGCAGCGTTTCTTCTGGTCGGCAGCGGACCTGGTCGGAGACCCAGTACTTC. Amino acid sequence: CSVSSGRQRTWSETQYF.

The table lists this clone with a few counts. The chain combines TRBV25-1 with TRBJ1-3; maybe TRBD1 (6 bases). The CDR3 consists of 15 residues. The germline V gene encodes CDR1 MGHDK and CDR2 SYGVNS. Trimming cost V 5 bases and J 0 bases, with 11 bases left between them. The CDR3 protein is CASSTSGASGNTIYF. Written as DNA, the CDR3 is TGTGCCAGCAGTACCTCAGGGGCCTCTGGAAACACCATATATTTT.

J is TRBJ2-7 and V is TRBV10-3, with TRBD2 as a possible D gene (8 bases). Trimming took off 10 bases at V and 0 bases at J, with 28 bases between the two ends. CDR3 length equals 18 residues. The germline CDR1 and CDR2 sequences are ENHRY and SYGVKD. In DNA form, the CDR3 reads TGTGCCACAGCCTTCAAGGGGGCTAGCGGGTACAGCTCCTACGAGCAGTACTTC. Its protein product is CATAFKGASGYSSYEQYF.

V gene TRBV5-4 combines with J gene TRBJ2-3, with 12 bases fitting TRBD2. This CDR3 comprises 16 residues. Germline CDR1 and CDR2: SGHNT and YYREEE (reference sequence). Trimming cost V 3 bases and J 5 bases; bases outside gene matches: 7. The CDR3 bases are TGTGCCAGCAGCTCCAGACTAGCGGGAGTCATAGATACGCAGTATTTT. As protein: CASSSRLAGVIDTQYF. Variable domain in full (rest from reference TRBV5-4 and TRBJ2-3): ETGVTQSPTHLIKTRGQQVTLRCSSQSGHNTVSWYQQALGQGPQFIFQYYREEENGRGNFPPRFSGLQFPNYSSELNVNALELDDSALYLCASSSRLAGVIDTQYFGPGTRLTVL.

The rearrangement uses TRBV6-4 and TRBJ2-7; D gene unclear. CDR1 and CDR2 (germline): MRHNA, SNTAGT. V shed 4 bases and J shed 2 bases, with 12 bases lying between them. CDR3 length: 14 residues. The chain's CDR3 is CASSGQTNPYEQYF. CDR3 in DNA: TGTGCCAGCAGTGGCCAGACAAATCCCTACGAGCAGTACTTC.

The chain combines TRBV7-3 with TRBJ2-3, with 10 bases fitting TRBD2. The CDR3 has 17 residues. Germline CDR1 reads SGHTA; CDR2 reads FQGTGA. V shed 5 bases, J shed 6 bases, and the junction held 14 bases outside the gene matches. CDR3: CASSPGLAARGVDTQYF. The CDR3 DNA is TGTGCCAGCAGCCCCGGACTAGCGGCAAGAGGAGTGGATACGCAGTATTTT.

The chain links TRBV18 to TRBJ2-6; TRBD2 is a possible D gene (5 bases). Germline values: CDR1 KGHSH, CDR2 LQKENI. Between the trimmed V and J ends, which lost 4 bases and 0 bases, there was a span of 19 bases. The CDR3 contains 19 residues. This CDR3 reads CASSLQMEEPSSGANVLTF. As DNA, the CDR3 is TGTGCCAGCTCACTCCAAATGGAGGAGCCAAGCTCTGGGGCCAACGTCCTGACTTTC.

This chain uses TRBV5-8 with TRBJ2-1; D is possibly TRBD1 (5 bases). Germline V CDR1 and CDR2: SGHTS, YDEGEE. CDR3 length: 14 residues. Trimming took off 4 bases at V and 4 bases at J, with 12 bases between the two ends. The CDR3 spells CASSLRGAYNEQFF. CDR3 bases: TGTGCCAGCAGCCTAAGGGGCGCATACAATGAGCAGTTCTTC.

The rearrangement uses TRBV6-4 and TRBJ1-3; no clear D. The V and J ends lost 3 bases and 2 bases respectively, with 11 bases between them. The CDR3 length is 15 residues. Germline values: CDR1 MRHNA, CDR2 SNTAGT. The CDR3 bases are TGTGCCAGCAGTGATTACAGCGAAACTGGAAACACCATATATTTT. This sequence encodes CASSDYSETGNTIYF.

This chain links TRBV29-1 with TRBJ2-2; D is unresolved. Germline V gives CDR1 SQVTM, CDR2 ANQGSEA. The CDR3 loop spans 10 amino acids. The V gene lost 7 bases and the J gene lost 6 bases, with 6 bases spanning the gap. The CDR3 region is CSARAGELFF. CDR3 DNA: TGCAGCGCCCGCGCCGGGGAGCTGTTTTTT.

CDR3 DNA: TGTGCCAGCAGCTTAGGGGTGGGGCAGTACTTC. It yields the protein CASSLGVGQYF. The V and J genes are TRBV7-9 and TRBJ2-5; D is uncertain. The CDR3 covers 11 residues. The V gene lost 1 base and the J gene lost 11 bases, with 8 bases spanning the gap. The germline V gene encodes CDR1 SEHNR and CDR2 FQNEAQ (reference sequence).

The chain recombines TRBV18 with TRBJ2-7; no reliable D call. Germline loops: CDR1 KGHSH, CDR2 LQKENI. The CDR3 has 16 residues. The germline V and J ends were trimmed by 3 bases and 0 bases, with 15 bases remaining between them. CDR3 nucleotides: TGTGCCAGCTCACCTCAAAAGGTCCTTAACTCCTACGAGCAGTACTTC. It is translated as CASSPQKVLNSYEQYF.

This chain links TRBV5-1 with TRBJ2-7; TRBD2 is a possible D gene (6 bases). Trimming stripped 0 bases from V and 4 bases from J, with 14 bases between. The length of the CDR3 is 15 residues. Germline V gives CDR1 SGHRS, CDR2 YFSETQ. The CDR3 bases are TGCGCCAGCAGCTTGGTTCCGGGAGTGGGGTACGAGCAGTACTTC. It specifies CASSLVPGVGYEQYF.

In this sample, this clone turned up a few times. This rearrangement joins TRBV7-9 to TRBJ2-1; no firm D call. Germline V gene lookup returns CDR1 SEHNR and CDR2 FQNEAQ (reference sequence). The CDR3 covers 9 residues. The germline V and J ends were trimmed by 0 bases and 14 bases, with 2 bases remaining between them. The CDR3 sequence is CASSLAEFF. The CDR3 region has the DNA TGTGCCAGCAGCTTAGCCGAGTTCTTC.

The CDR3 loop is CASSPDSFNQPQHF. The CDR3 DNA is TGTGCCAGCAGCCCCGACAGTTTCAATCAGCCCCAGCATTTT. The V gene is TRBV11-2, the J gene TRBJ1-5; a possible D gene is TRBD1 (5 bases). V shed 5 bases and J shed 3 bases, with 11 bases lying between them. Germline V gene data show CDR1 as SGHAT and CDR2 as FQNNGV. The CDR3 is made up of 14 amino acids.

This chain links TRBV30 with TRBJ2-3; no firm D call. CDR3 length: 14 residues. V was cut by 0 bases and J by 5 bases, with 12 bases left in between. The germline gives CDR1 GTSNPN, CDR2 SVGIG (reference sequence). The CDR3 DNA reads TGTGCCTGGAGTGTTAATCAACCGGGAGATACGCAGTATTTT. It encodes CAWSVNQPGDTQYF.

The CDR3 DNA reads as TGTGCCAGTAGTCGCGGACAGCCGGCCGCAGATACGCAGTATTTT. Translated: CASSRGQPAADTQYF. The rearrangement uses TRBV19 and TRBJ2-3, with a weak D call TRBD1 (6 bases). CDR3 size: 15 residues. Trimming took off 5 bases at V and 4 bases at J, with 16 bases between the two ends. Germline V gene data show CDR1 as LNHDA and CDR2 as SQIVND (reference sequence).

The chain combines TRBV29-1 with TRBJ1-1, with 9 bases aligning to TRBD1. CDR1 is SQVTM, CDR2 ANQGSEA, per germline. There are 14 residues in the CDR3. V was clipped by 5 bases and J by 6 bases; unmatched bases: 10. CDR3 bases: TGCAGCGTTCTGAAAGTGGACAGGGGCGCTGAAGCTTTCTTT. Its translation is CSVLKVDRGAEAFF.

The chain couples TRBV18 to TRBJ2-5; D is perhaps TRBD1 (6 bases). The CDR3 contains 15 residues. V was cut by 3 bases and J by 5 bases, with 16 bases left in between. Germline values: CDR1 KGHSH, CDR2 LQKENI. The CDR3, as DNA: TGTGCCAGCTCACCCTCTTTGACAGGCCCTGAGACCCAGTACTTC. Protein sequence: CASSPSLTGPETQYF.

This clone was counted between two and nine times. V usage is TRBV28 and J usage is TRBJ2-3; 10 nucleotides match TRBD2. The CDR3 length is 14 residues. With V trimmed by 5 bases and J by 7 bases, 6 bases remained unmatched. CDR1 and CDR2 (germline): MDHEN, SYDVKM. CDR3: CASSRAGGPNTQYF. For the CDR3, the DNA is TGTGCCAGCAGTAGAGCGGGAGGGCCGAATACGCAGTATTTT.

The chain combines TRBV5-1 with TRBJ1-4; D is possibly TRBD1 (5 bases). This CDR3 region has 16 residues. Germline CDR1 reads SGHRS; CDR2 reads YFSETQ. V dropped 5 bases and J dropped 8 bases, with 22 bases sitting between them. The CDR3 bases are TGCGCCAGCAGTCCCGGGGGTAAGGGGCGTGGAGAAAAACTGTTTTTT. This codes for CASSPGGKGRGEKLFF.

V gene TRBV5-4 combines with J gene TRBJ2-7, with TRBD1 identical over 7 bases. Germline V gene data show CDR1 as SGHNT and CDR2 as YYREEE (reference sequence). Germline trimming cut 3 bases from V and 2 bases from J; bases unmatched to any gene: 5. CDR3 length equals 14 residues. CDR3 bases: TGTGCCAGCAGCTCCAACAGGGGCACCTACGAGCAGTACTTC. Its protein is CASSSNRGTYEQYF.

The V gene is TRBV10-3, the J gene TRBJ1-2; D is unresolved. In germline, CDR1 is ENHRY, CDR2 SYGVKD. This CDR3 is built from 15 residues. V lost 1 base and J 0 bases, leaving 9 bases between the germline ends. The CDR3: CAISEWASTNYGYTF. The CDR3 DNA reads as TGTGCCATCAGTGAGTGGGCCAGTACTAACTATGGCTACACCTTC.

The genes are TRBV19 and TRBJ2-7; 8 bases map to TRBD1. This CDR3 region has 15 residues. Losses at the gene ends were 4 bases for V and 6 bases for J; bases not matched to a gene: 11. The germline gives CDR1 LNHDA, CDR2 SQIVND (reference sequence). CDR3 amino acids: CASSRMTGVSSEQYF. In DNA form, the CDR3 reads TGTGCCAGTAGTAGAATGACAGGGGTTTCGTCCGAGCAGTACTTC.

In this sample, this clone turned up once. The chain links TRBV6-5 to TRBJ1-1; D gene unclear. The CDR3 runs 14 residues. CDR1 is MNHEY and CDR2 is SVGAGI in the germline V gene. V lost 6 bases and J lost 0, with 11 bases in between. The CDR3 reads CASSQSGVNTEAFF. DNA of the CDR3: TGTGCCAGCAGCCAATCGGGAGTGAACACTGAAGCTTTCTTT.

V gene TRBV18 combines with J gene TRBJ2-1; D remains ambiguous. Germline V lookup: CDR1 KGHSH, CDR2 LQKENI. This CDR3 has 14 residues. Between the trimmed V and J ends, which lost 2 bases and 9 bases, there was a span of 14 bases. The CDR3, as DNA: TGTGCCAGCTCACCAAAGTCTCACAGTGGTGAGCAGTTCTTC. Protein product: CASSPKSHSGEQFF.

The chain employs TRBV18 and TRBJ2-2, with D possibly matching TRBD2 (5 bases). Per the germline V gene, CDR1 is KGHSH and CDR2 is LQKENI. The CDR3 consists of 15 residues. V dropped 2 bases and J dropped 0 bases, with 7 bases sitting between them. CDR3 protein: CASSPALANTGELFF. The CDR3 nucleotides read TGTGCCAGCTCACCAGCACTAGCGAACACCGGGGAGCTGTTTTTT.

The J gene is TRBJ1-2, the V gene TRBV4-1; D might be TRBD1 (6 bases). The CDR3 contains 14 residues. The germline gives CDR1 MGHRA, CDR2 YSYEKL. The ends were cut back, 1 base at V and 4 bases at J, with 10 bases in the middle. CDR3 in DNA: TGCGCCAGCAGCCAAGCGGGACACTTCTATGGCTACACCTTC. Translated, it gives CASSQAGHFYGYTF.